The 22 T cell receptor beta chains below were found in one sample sequenced in a study of spatial heterogeneity in lung cancer. Time point denoted: sample taken at primary tumor resection. MiXCR, applied by TCRdb to the 5' RACE reads, yields one record per CDR3 protein. The data hold 60,000 to 90,000 distinct CDR3 sequences, with 7.5% to 9.5% observed a single time. The specimen comprised PBMCs, sampled at surgery. These receptors originate from a male donor with early-stage non-small cell lung cancer.

This chain connects TRBV6-6 to TRBJ1-5, with TRBD1 matching over 7 bases. Germline V gene data show CDR1 as MNHNY and CDR2 as SVGAGI (reference sequence). CDR3 length: 13 residues. V shed 7 bases and J 5 bases; nucleotides not matched to a gene: 5. CDR3 residues: CASKTGKDQPQHF. The CDR3 nucleotides are TGTGCCAGCAAGACAGGGAAGGATCAGCCCCAGCATTTT.

This clonotype was seen ten or more times. The gene calls are TRBV10-3 and TRBJ1-3; D call uncertain. CDR3 length equals 13 residues. Per the germline V gene, CDR1 is ENHRY and CDR2 is SYGVKD. With 2 bases removed from V and 1 base from J, the gap between germline ends came to 3 bases. DNA of the CDR3: TGTGCCATCAGTGAGATGTCTGGAAACACCATATATTTT. It translates to CAISEMSGNTIYF.

This clonotype was counted a few times. V is TRBV12-3 or TRBV12-4 and J is TRBJ2-7; D not certain. This CDR3 spans 13 amino acids. V dropped 7 bases and J dropped 2 bases, with 12 bases sitting between them. In DNA, the CDR3 is TGTGCCAGCAAACACAGACGAGCCTACGAGCAGTACTTC. It is translated as CASKHRRAYEQYF.

This clonotype has a count of ten or more. The rearrangement joins TRBV27 to TRBJ2-1; D gene uncertain. This CDR3 contains 15 residues. Looked up from germline, CDR1 is MNHEY and CDR2 is SMNVEV (reference sequence). V was shortened by 6 bases and J by 0 bases, with 12 bases between the two germline ends. CDR3 residues: CASSLTSSSYNEQFF. DNA for the CDR3: TGTGCCAGCAGCCTCACATCGAGCTCCTACAATGAGCAGTTCTTC.

V gene TRBV18 combines with J gene TRBJ2-7; TRBD2 matches at 13 bases. This CDR3 region has 16 residues. CDR1 and CDR2 (germline): KGHSH, LQKENI. The V and J ends lost 3 bases and 3 bases, in that order; junction bases with no gene match: 5. CDR3 in DNA: TGTGCCAGCTCACCGAGACTAGCGGGAGGAATCTACGAGCAGTACTTC. It specifies CASSPRLAGGIYEQYF.

There are a few counts of this clonotype. The J gene is TRBJ2-3, the V gene TRBV12-3 or TRBV12-4; 10 nucleotides align to TRBD2. V dropped 2 bases and J dropped 1; count of bases not matched to a gene: 9. The CDR3 sequence is 18 residues long. Here the CDR3 DNA reads TGTGCCAGCAGTTTATGGCTAGCGGGAGATATAGGCACAGATACGCAGTATTTT. It translates to CASSLWLAGDIGTDTQYF.

The rearrangement links TRBV5-1 to TRBJ1-1; perhaps TRBD1 as D (5 bases). CDR1 and CDR2 from the germline V gene are SGHRS and YFSETQ. The ends were cut back, 1 base at V and 0 bases at J, with 16 bases in the middle. This CDR3 has 17 residues. The CDR3 DNA follows: TGCGCCAGCAGCTTGAAAGGGACGGGAACCATGAACACTGAAGCTTTCTTT. Residues: CASSLKGTGTMNTEAFF.

This clonotype was detected a few times. The chain couples TRBV27 to TRBJ1-1, with 7 bases lining up with TRBD1. CDR3 length: 14 amino acids. Germline CDR1 and CDR2: MNHEY and SMNVEV (reference sequence). The trim removed 5 bases at V and 4 bases at J, leaving 7 bases unmatched. CDR3 in amino acids: CASSPHRGGTEAFF. The CDR3, as DNA: TGTGCCAGCAGTCCTCACAGGGGAGGCACTGAAGCTTTCTTT.

This clonotype was seen repeatedly, ten times or more. The chain employs TRBV7-2 and TRBJ2-4; D gene ambiguous. Deletions cut 6 bases from V and 1 base from J, with 10 bases between. The CDR3 extends over 14 amino acids. Per germline, CDR1 SGHTA and CDR2 FQGNSA. CDR3 sequence reads: CASSSAGAKNIQYF. CDR3 coding DNA: TGTGCCAGCAGTTCTGCCGGGGCCAAAAACATTCAGTACTTC.

This chain uses TRBV29-1 with TRBJ2-1, with unresolved D. Germline-derived CDR1 and CDR2 are SQVTM and ANQGSEA. V was shortened by 2 bases and J by 15 bases, with 14 bases between the two germline ends. The CDR3 has 11 residues. CDR3 DNA: TGCAGCGTTGAATTTGGAAAAGTTCGGTTCTTC. It encodes CSVEFGKVRFF.

This chain links TRBV7-2 with TRBJ1-1; no clear D. CDR3 length equals 13 residues. CDR1 SGHTA and CDR2 FQGNSA come from the germline V gene. With 4 bases removed from V and 4 bases from J, the gap between germline ends came to 10 bases. Here the CDR3 DNA reads TGTGCCAGCAGCTCGGACTTGAGCACTGAAGCTTTCTTT. Its protein is CASSSDLSTEAFF. The whole variable domain, filled in from reference TRBV7-2 and TRBJ1-1, reads GAGVSQSPSNKVTEKGKDVELRCDPISGHTALYWYRQSLGQGLEFLIYFQGNSAPDKSGLPSDRFSAERTGGSVSTLTIQRTQQEDSAVYLCASSSDLSTEAFFGQGTRLTVV.

The chain employs TRBV6-1 and TRBJ1-6; D perhaps matches TRBD1 (5 bases). Germline CDR1 is MNHNS and CDR2 is SASEGT. The CDR3 length is 15 residues. V gave up 3 bases and J gave up 4 bases, with 10 bases separating them. DNA for the CDR3: TGTGCCAGCAGTGATGGAAGGGGATATAATTCACCCCTCCACTTT. It codes for CASSDGRGYNSPLHF.

This sequence joins TRBV18 and TRBJ2-7; TRBD2 aligns across 7 bases. After removal of 3 bases from V and 6 bases from J, the junction contained 11 bases not matched to a gene. The V gene's germline CDR1 is KGHSH and CDR2 LQKENI. This CDR3 contains 15 residues. CDR3: CASSPSPGGGSEQYF. In DNA, the CDR3 is TGTGCCAGCTCACCCTCCCCGGGGGGTGGTAGCGAGCAGTACTTC.

This clonotype was recorded many times. The chain employs TRBV7-9 and TRBJ1-2; 9 bases align to TRBD1. Germline CDR1 reads SEHNR; CDR2 reads FQNEAQ (reference sequence). V gave up 4 bases and J gave up 6 bases; unmatched junction bases: 9. This CDR3 is built from 15 residues. The CDR3: CASSWMDRGKDGYTF. The CDR3 nucleotides read TGTGCCAGCAGCTGGATGGACAGGGGAAAGGATGGCTACACCTTC.

This clonotype was counted many times. The V gene is TRBV15, the J gene TRBJ1-4; 7 nucleotides line up with TRBD1. The germline CDR1 and CDR2 sequences are LNHNV and YYDKDF (reference sequence). The CDR3 has 15 amino acids. The J segment lost 7 bases and the V segment lost 2 bases, leaving 7 bases of the junction unmatched. The CDR3 sequence: CATSRIDRDLEKLFF. The CDR3 region has the DNA TGTGCCACCAGCAGAATAGACAGGGACCTTGAAAAACTGTTTTTT.

This chain connects TRBV7-9 to TRBJ1-3, with no clear D. Trimming cost V 5 bases and J 0 bases, with 14 bases left between them. In germline, CDR1 is SEHNR, CDR2 FQNEAQ (reference sequence). The CDR3 contains 16 residues. The CDR3 DNA follows: TGTGCCAGCAGCGAGAACGGTCCCGACTCTGGAAACACCATATATTTT. It yields the protein CASSENGPDSGNTIYF.

Only a few counts were recorded for this clonotype. V and J are TRBV6-6 and TRBJ1-2; perhaps TRBD1 as D (6 bases). The CDR3 is made up of 12 amino acids. Germline V gene sequence: CDR1 MNHNY, CDR2 SVGAGI (reference sequence). V was cut by 7 bases and J by 8 bases, with 14 bases left in between. The CDR3 loop is CASTTLGQGYTF. The DNA for the CDR3 is TGTGCCAGCACCACACTGGGACAAGGCTACACCTTC.

Only a few counts were recorded for this clonotype. V and J are TRBV11-2 and TRBJ1-2, with TRBD1 identical over 9 bases. J was trimmed by 5 bases and V by 0 bases; bases with no gene match: 7. The CDR3 covers 16 residues. Germline V lookup: CDR1 SGHAT, CDR2 FQNNGV. CDR3: CASSLDAGTGPYGYTF. The CDR3 bases are TGTGCCAGCAGCTTAGACGCCGGGACAGGGCCTTATGGCTACACCTTC.

This clonotype was observed a few times. This chain links TRBV7-9 with TRBJ1-1; the match to TRBD1 covers 8 bases. V lost 8 bases and J lost 0; bases outside the gene matches: 5. Germline values: CDR1 SEHNR, CDR2 FQNEAQ (reference sequence). This CDR3 comprises 14 residues. The CDR3 protein is CASGTGLMNTEAFF. DNA of the CDR3: TGTGCCAGCGGGACAGGCCTTATGAACACTGAAGCTTTCTTT.

There are a few counts of this clonotype. This rearrangement joins TRBV9 to TRBJ1-2, with 9 bases fitting TRBD1. This CDR3 region has 14 residues. With V trimmed by 0 bases and J by 6 bases, 3 bases remained unmatched. Germline assignment: CDR1 SGDLS and CDR2 YYNGEE. This chain's CDR3 is CASSVADRGDGYTF. Here the CDR3 DNA reads TGTGCCAGCAGCGTAGCGGACAGGGGTGATGGCTACACCTTC.

The chain uses TRBV7-9 and TRBJ1-1, with D perhaps matching TRBD1 (6 bases). The V gene lost 4 bases and the J gene lost 0 bases, with 12 bases spanning the gap. The CDR3 loop spans 15 amino acids. Germline CDR1 SEHNR, CDR2 FQNEAQ (reference sequence). In DNA, the CDR3 is TGTGCCAGCAGCTCCACAGGGTTCATGAACACTGAAGCTTTCTTT. Translating it yields CASSSTGFMNTEAFF.

This clonotype was counted between two and nine times. The chain is built from TRBV20-1 and TRBJ2-7; possible D gene TRBD1, 5 bases. This CDR3 region has 13 residues. Deletions cut 3 bases from V and 5 bases from J, with 14 bases between. From germline, CDR1 is DFQATT and CDR2 SNEGSKA (reference sequence). The chain's CDR3 is CSASPTRAHEQYF. CDR3 DNA: TGCAGTGCTAGCCCGACCAGGGCCCACGAGCAGTACTTC.